These 15 T cell receptor beta chains were all obtained from the same sample, sequenced in a study of T cell repertoires and HLA-DP antigens. Their specific antigens are unknown. Profiling relied on immunoSEQ multiplex PCR, and the TCRdb table lists in-frame clones only, not all of them. In the table there are about 89,000 clones, 86% of which are singletons. Input material: CD4+ T cells from PBMCs. The source is a man aged 45 to 65 in good health and CMV-seronegative.

The gene calls are TRBV11-3 and TRBJ2-1; TRBD2 aligns across 10 bases. CDR1 and CDR2 from the germline V gene are SGHNT and YENEEA. CDR3 length equals 17 residues. V gave up 2 bases and J gave up 6 bases; unmatched junction bases: 10. The DNA for the CDR3 is TGTGCCAGCAGCTTAAAGAAGACTAGCGGGTATGTCAATGAGCAGTTCTTC. Translated, it gives CASSLKKTSGYVNEQFF.

As to this clone: Other DNA sequences from this sample encode an identical CDR3 as well. The chain joins TRBV20-1 to TRBJ1-5; D is undetermined. CDR1 is DFQATT and CDR2 is SNEGSKA in the germline V gene (reference sequence). CDR3 length: 10 amino acids. V lost 5 bases, J lost 4 bases, and 3 bases lay in between. This CDR3 is CSAGNQPQHF. CDR3 bases: TGCAGTGCTGGGAATCAGCCCCAGCATTTT.

Turning to this clone: Germline is not matched at one junction end, which may reflect a read error. The V and J genes are TRBV7-7 and TRBJ2-3; 11 bases are a match to TRBD2. The CDR3 consists of 15 residues. Germline V lookup: CDR1 SSHAT, CDR2 FNYEAQ (reference sequence). The CDR3, as DNA: TGTGCTAGCAGCCCTAGCGGGGGGTCCACAGATACGCAGTATTTT. This translates into CASSPSGGSTDTQYF.

The gene calls are TRBV19 and TRBJ1-5; possible D gene TRBD1, 5 bases. This CDR3 has 14 amino acids. V was shortened by 3 bases and J by 5 bases, with 11 bases between the two germline ends. From germline, CDR1 is LNHDA and CDR2 SQIVND (reference sequence). CDR3 loop: CASSMSQGYQPQHF. CDR3 DNA: TGTGCCAGTAGTATGTCCCAGGGATATCAGCCCCAGCATTTT. The full variable domain, its missing parts supplied by reference TRBV19 and TRBJ1-5, is DGGITQSPKYLFRKEGQNVTLSCEQNLNHDAMYWYRQDPGQGLRLIYYSQIVNDFQKGDIAEGYSVSREKKESFPLTVTSAQKNPTAFYLCASSMSQGYQPQHFGDGTRLSIL.

The V gene is TRBV30, the J gene TRBJ2-1; D unclear. The germline V gene has CDR1 GTSNPN and CDR2 SVGIG (reference sequence). CDR3 size: 10 residues. Trimming took off 5 bases at V and 10 bases at J, with 9 bases between the two ends. The CDR3 is CAWSVYEQFF. The DNA of the CDR3 is TGTGCCTGGTCGGTCTACGAGCAGTTCTTC.

The rearrangement uses TRBV25-1 and TRBJ2-2; tentatively, D is TRBD1 (5 bases). V was pared by 5 bases and J by 5 bases, with 15 bases between. The germline gives CDR1 MGHDK, CDR2 SYGVNS. The CDR3 sequence is 15 residues long. The CDR3 sequence: CASSPAAGATGELFF. DNA of the CDR3: TGTGCCAGCAGTCCTGCAGCTGGGGCGACCGGGGAGCTGTTTTTT.

CDR3 sequence reads: CSVDGLAGITDTQYF. DNA for the CDR3: TGCAGCGTTGATGGGCTAGCGGGGATCACAGATACGCAGTATTTT. V usage is TRBV29-1 and J usage is TRBJ2-3, with TRBD2 identical over 9 bases. There are 15 residues in the CDR3. Unmatched junction bases numbered 6, after V lost 3 bases and J lost 2 bases. Germline CDR1 reads SQVTM; CDR2 reads ANQGSEA.

The chain has TRBV2 and TRBJ2-5; the D gene is possibly TRBD1 (6 bases). The CDR3 spans 16 residues. Germline V CDR1 and CDR2: SNHLY, FYNNEI. V lost 0 bases and J 5 bases, leaving 16 bases between the germline ends. The CDR3 loop reads CASSEAPTGRGETQYF. As DNA, the CDR3 is TGTGCCAGCAGTGAAGCCCCAACAGGGAGAGGGGAGACCCAGTACTTC.

The chain carries TRBV7-9 and TRBJ1-2, with TRBD1 as a possible D gene (6 bases). V was cut by 5 bases and J by 0 bases, with 16 bases left in between. The CDR3 runs 16 residues. From germline, CDR1 is SEHNR and CDR2 FQNEAQ (reference sequence). The CDR3 is CASSLGVQGANYGYTF. The CDR3 coding sequence is TGTGCCAGCAGCCTAGGGGTACAGGGAGCTAACTATGGCTACACCTTC. Looking up the rest from reference TRBV7-9 and TRBJ1-2 gives the full variable domain: DTGVSQNPRHKITKRGQNVTFRCDPISEHNRLYWYRQTLGQGPEFLTYFQNEAQLEKSRLLSDRFSAERPKGSFSTLEIQRTEQGDSAMYLCASSLGVQGANYGYTFGSGTRLTVV.

In DNA, the CDR3 is TGCAGCGTTGAAAGGGGTCAGGGTGAAAAACTGTTTTTT. Its translation: CSVERGQGEKLFF. The chain combines TRBV29-1 with TRBJ1-4; tentatively, D is TRBD1 (5 bases). The V end was cut by 2 bases, the J end by 7 bases, with 11 bases between. The CDR3 is made up of 13 amino acids. From germline, CDR1 is SQVTM and CDR2 ANQGSEA.

The chain employs TRBV11-1 and TRBJ1-1; a possible D gene is TRBD1 (5 bases). There are 14 residues in the CDR3. The germline V gene encodes CDR1 SGHAT and CDR2 FQDESV (reference sequence). Deletions cut 5 bases from V and 6 bases from J, with 16 bases between. For the CDR3, the DNA is TGTGCCAGCAGCGCAGGGTTATTCAGGGCTGAAGCTTTCTTT. Its protein is CASSAGLFRAEAFF.

The genes are TRBV2 and TRBJ1-2; D may be TRBD1 (5 bases). From germline, CDR1 is SNHLY and CDR2 FYNNEI. Trimming removed 7 bases at V and 4 bases at J, with 16 bases between. The CDR3 extends over 14 amino acids. CDR3 sequence reads: CASTQAGGSYGYTF. In DNA, the CDR3 is TGTGCCAGCACCCAGGCGGGGGGTAGCTATGGCTACACCTTC.

The chain links TRBV6-5 to TRBJ1-4, with a possible D match to TRBD1 (6 bases). This CDR3 comprises 15 residues. V was cut by 6 bases and J by 3 bases, with 14 bases left in between. CDR1 is MNHEY, CDR2 SVGAGI, per germline. This CDR3 reads CASRNGGRANEKLFF. DNA for the CDR3: TGTGCCAGCAGAAATGGGGGCAGGGCTAATGAAAAACTGTTTTTT.

V usage is TRBV11-1 and J usage is TRBJ2-1, with D possibly matching TRBD2 (5 bases). This CDR3 region has 15 residues. V was cut by 5 bases and J by 2 bases, with 13 bases left in between. CDR1 is SGHAT, CDR2 FQDESV, per germline (reference sequence). The CDR3 DNA is TGTGCCAGCAGCCGCGAGAGGGATACCTACAATGAGCAGTTCTTC. Protein sequence: CASSRERDTYNEQFF.

The gene calls are TRBV10-1 and TRBJ1-2, with TRBD1 matching 7 bases. J gave up 9 bases and V 8 bases, and 15 bases lay outside the gene matches. Per the germline V gene, CDR1 is WNHNN and CDR2 is SYGVQD (reference sequence). The CDR3 sequence is 14 residues long. The CDR3 sequence is CASGASGTDRCYTF. CDR3 in DNA: TGCGCCAGCGGAGCCTCCGGGACAGACCGTTGCTACACCTTC.